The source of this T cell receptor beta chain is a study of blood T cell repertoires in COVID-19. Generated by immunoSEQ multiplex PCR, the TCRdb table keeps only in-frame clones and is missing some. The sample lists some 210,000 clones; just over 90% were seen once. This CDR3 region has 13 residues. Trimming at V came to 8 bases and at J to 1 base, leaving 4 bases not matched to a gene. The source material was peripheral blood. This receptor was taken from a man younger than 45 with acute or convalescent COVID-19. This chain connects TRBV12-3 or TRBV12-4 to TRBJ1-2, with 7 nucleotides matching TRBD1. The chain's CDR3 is CASGYRGNYGYTF. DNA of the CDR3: TGTGCCAGCGGATACAGGGGTAACTATGGCTACACCTTC.